The rows below give T cell receptor beta chains drawn from one sample of a study of cytomegalovirus exposure and HLA in healthy donors. The assay was immunoSEQ multiplex PCR, and TCRdb's table has in-frame clones only and misses some. The sample includes tens of thousands of clones, roughly three quarters seen only once; the top ten take approximately 15%. Sequenced sample: PBMCs. These receptors all stem from a woman aged 35 to 49 in good health and CMV-seropositive. Each CDR3 is given with its conserved first and last residue. Fields, in order: V gene, J gene, CDR3 protein.

>TRBV5-1|TRBJ1-2
CASSQTIGTGEGYGYTF
>TRBV7-6|TRBJ2-5
CASSLSTGQGQETQYF
>TRBV4-3|TRBJ1-6
CASSQDWERGGSPLHF
>TRBV7-6|TRBJ2-7
CASSSGQGSYEQYF
>TRBV7-2|TRBJ2-2
CASSRRTGGIGELFF
>TRBV4-2|TRBJ2-3
CASSRDRSTDTQYF
>TRBV11-2|TRBJ2-7
CASSLGFTAYEQYF
>TRBV7-2|TRBJ2-3
CASSLGIATDTQYF
>TRBV11-1|TRBJ1-1
CASSLDDSFNTEAFF
>TRBV28|TRBJ1-3
CASSRQGSGNTIYF
>TRBV5-8|TRBJ2-3
CASSDKGVGDTQYF
>TRBV7-9|TRBJ1-2
CASRRGQSSGYTF
>TRBV28|TRBJ1-2
CASSSVKGLYGYTF
>TRBV28|TRBJ2-7
CASRPREGLYEQYF
>TRBV10-2|TRBJ2-5
CASSPGQVRETQYF
>TRBV9|TRBJ2-1
CASSVGTSGGNPPLF
>TRBV19|TRBJ2-1
CASSISGRAPYNEQFF
>TRBV10-1|TRBJ2-3
CASSEGKAGTTDTQYF
>TRBV9|TRBJ1-1
CASSVAPGTDFSMNTEAFF
>TRBV7-2|TRBJ2-7
CASSLTSGSYEQYF